What follows are 24 T cell receptor beta chains derived from one specimen sequenced in a study of T cell responses to AZD1222 COVID-19 vaccine. The table came from immunoSEQ multiplex PCR; TCRdb's copy has only in-frame clones and leaves some out. The data hold 150,000 to 200,000 clones, with 94% observed a single time. The sample was peripheral blood, taken 28 days after the second AZD1222 dose. The origin of the receptors is an adult who received the AZD1222 COVID-19 vaccine.

The gene calls are TRBV6-6 and TRBJ2-7; the match to TRBD1 covers 8 bases. Germline-derived CDR1 and CDR2 are MNHNY and SVGAGI (reference sequence). V was clipped by 2 bases and J by 9 bases; unmatched bases: 12. This CDR3 comprises 15 residues. The CDR3 bases are TGTGCCAGCAGTTACCCCGACAGGGGCGAGGGGGGGCAGTACTTC. It translates to CASSYPDRGEGGQYF.

This CDR3 reads CASSLLADTDTQYF. In nucleotides, the CDR3 is TGTGCCAGCAGCTTGCTAGCCGACACAGATACGCAGTATTTT. The chain employs TRBV5-5 and TRBJ2-3, with D possibly being TRBD2 (5 bases). This CDR3 comprises 14 residues. Germline V gene lookup returns CDR1 SGHKS and CDR2 YYEKEE (reference sequence). Trimming removed 1 base at V and 2 bases at J, with 8 bases between.

This chain connects TRBV6-5 to TRBJ2-7; D is undetermined. The germline V gene has CDR1 MNHEY and CDR2 SVGAGI. Between the trimmed V and J ends, which lost 6 bases and 7 bases, there was a span of 16 bases. CDR3 length: 13 amino acids. CDR3 nucleotide sequence: TGTGCCAGCAGCGAGCTGAGGCGTATAGAGCAGTACTTC. Protein product: CASSELRRIEQYF.

The chain couples TRBV9 to TRBJ2-4; 7 bases are a match to TRBD1. The germline gives CDR1 SGDLS, CDR2 YYNGEE. The CDR3 loop spans 14 amino acids. Trimming cost V 0 bases and J 7 bases; bases outside gene matches: 4. DNA for the CDR3: TGTGCCAGCAGCGTAGGTTCCAGGGGGAACATTCAGTACTTC. This codes for CASSVGSRGNIQYF.

The V and J genes are TRBV11-2 and TRBJ1-2; D remains unclear. Looked up from germline, CDR1 is SGHAT and CDR2 is FQNNGV. Trimming left V 5 bases short and J 12 bases short, with 7 bases between. The CDR3 has 9 residues. The CDR3 bases are TGTGCCAGCAGCCCTCACCACACCTTC. Protein sequence: CASSPHHTF.

V and J are TRBV30 and TRBJ2-1, with D perhaps matching TRBD1 (7 bases). The CDR3 loop spans 15 amino acids. The V gene lost 4 bases and the J gene lost 1 base, with 14 bases spanning the gap. Germline CDR1 and CDR2: GTSNPN and SVGIG (reference sequence). The CDR3 bases are TGTGCCTGGATTCCTCAGGGGGGTTCCTACAATGAGCAGTTCTTC. It is translated as CAWIPQGGSYNEQFF.

This chain joins TRBV2 and TRBJ1-1; possibly TRBD1 for D (5 bases). The germline V gene encodes CDR1 SNHLY and CDR2 FYNNEI. Trimming stripped 9 bases from V and 6 bases from J, with 11 bases between. This CDR3 comprises 11 residues. CDR3 DNA: TGTGCCAGATCAGGGTCCCCTGAAGCTTTCTTT. Its protein product is CARSGSPEAFF.

The CDR3 DNA follows: TGTGCCAGCAGCCCGACCGTAGGGCTAGCGGGGAACACAGATACGCAGTATTTT. Encoded protein: CASSPTVGLAGNTDTQYF. The chain joins TRBV7-9 to TRBJ2-3; TRBD2 agrees at 9 bases. The germline CDR1 and CDR2 sequences are SEHNR and FQNEAQ (reference sequence). The CDR3 sequence is 18 residues long. V lost 5 bases and J lost 2; bases outside the gene matches: 14.

The V and J genes are TRBV10-2 and TRBJ1-1; D not certain. There are 11 residues in the CDR3. Trimming cost V 6 bases and J 8 bases, with 10 bases left between them. Germline V lookup: CDR1 WSHSY, CDR2 SAAADI. The CDR3 DNA follows: TGCGCCAGCAGCCCCGGGCTGGAAGCTTTCTTT. The encoded protein is CASSPGLEAFF.

The genes are TRBV4-3 and TRBJ2-1, with a possible D match to TRBD2 (5 bases). CDR3 length equals 15 residues. CDR1 and CDR2 (germline): LGHNA, YSLEER. The V and J ends lost 1 base and 0 bases respectively, with 7 bases between them. The CDR3 sequence is CASSQVGSSYNEQFF. As DNA, the CDR3 is TGCGCCAGCAGCCAAGTGGGGAGCTCCTACAATGAGCAGTTCTTC.

The chain uses TRBV6-5 and TRBJ2-3; D tentatively reads TRBD1 or TRBD2 (5 bases each). This CDR3 contains 13 residues. The germline V gene has CDR1 MNHEY and CDR2 SVGAGI. V lost 2 bases to trimming and J lost 8 bases, with 11 bases between them. CDR3 in DNA: TGTGCCAGCAGTTACCCCGGGGCAGGTACGCAGTATTTT. Encoded protein: CASSYPGAGTQYF.

J is TRBJ2-1 and V is TRBV27, with D unresolved. Germline V CDR1 and CDR2: MNHEY, SMNVEV (reference sequence). CDR3 length: 16 residues. V was pared by 0 bases and J by 1 base, with 10 bases between. This CDR3 reads CASSLSRLLSYNEQFF. The DNA for the CDR3 is TGTGCCAGCAGTTTATCCCGACTCCTTTCCTACAATGAGCAGTTCTTC.

This rearrangement joins TRBV6-6 to TRBJ1-5; D possibly corresponds to TRBD1 (5 bases). This CDR3 has 14 amino acids. CDR1 and CDR2 (germline): MNHNY, SVGAGI (reference sequence). V shed 3 bases and J shed 3 bases, with 9 bases lying between them. The CDR3 sequence: CASSYAGNNQPQHF. The CDR3 DNA sequence: TGTGCCAGCAGTTATGCAGGGAACAATCAGCCCCAGCATTTT.

The J gene is TRBJ1-2, the V gene TRBV3-1 (or the pseudogene TRBV3-2), with TRBD1 matching 9 bases. The CDR3 runs to 15 residues. Germline assignment: CDR1 LGHDT and CDR2 YNNKEL (reference sequence). With V trimmed by 2 bases and J by 5 bases, 6 bases remained unmatched. The CDR3 DNA sequence: TGTGCCAGCAGCCAATTTACAGGGACAGGGTATGGCTACACCTTC. This codes for CASSQFTGTGYGYTF.

The V call is TRBV27, the J call TRBJ1-2; 9 bases align to TRBD1. Germline values: CDR1 MNHEY, CDR2 SMNVEV (reference sequence). The CDR3 loop spans 14 amino acids. V lost 8 bases to trimming and J lost 0 bases; unmatched junction nucleotides: 4. The CDR3 spells CASARDRANYGYTF. Here the CDR3 DNA reads TGTGCCAGCGCCAGGGACAGGGCTAACTATGGCTACACCTTC.

V gene TRBV7-9 combines with J gene TRBJ2-1; no reliable D call. The germline V and J ends were trimmed by 3 bases and 0 bases, with 6 bases remaining between them. The CDR3 has 14 residues. Germline CDR1 and CDR2: SEHNR and FQNEAQ (reference sequence). The CDR3: CASSFPPSYNEQFF. CDR3 coding DNA: TGTGCCAGCAGCTTTCCCCCCTCCTACAATGAGCAGTTCTTC.

This clone was recorded only once. The CDR3 reads CASSIGTNTGELFF. The CDR3 DNA is TGTGCCAGTAGTATTGGGACAAACACCGGGGAGCTGTTTTTT. The rearrangement joins TRBV19 to TRBJ2-2; D may be TRBD1 (6 bases). The CDR3 covers 14 residues. The V end was cut by 3 bases, the J end by 2 bases, with 7 bases between. The V gene's germline CDR1 is LNHDA and CDR2 SQIVND (reference sequence).

This chain connects TRBV5-1 to TRBJ1-1, with TRBD1 identical over 7 bases. The CDR3 consists of 17 residues. After removal of 4 bases from V and 4 bases from J, the junction contained 16 bases not matched to a gene. Germline V CDR1 and CDR2: SGHRS, YFSETQ. The CDR3 DNA is TGCGCCAGCAGCCCGGCACCACAGGGGACCCCCCCCACTGAAGCTTTCTTT. This sequence encodes CASSPAPQGTPPTEAFF.

The chain is built from TRBV7-2 and TRBJ1-2; D remains ambiguous. From germline, CDR1 is SGHTA and CDR2 FQGNSA. The CDR3 is 13 residues long. Deletions cut 4 bases from V and 8 bases from J, with 14 bases between. The CDR3 here is CASSSSITRGYTF. In DNA, the CDR3 is TGTGCCAGCAGCTCATCCATTACAAGGGGCTACACCTTC.

The chain joins TRBV13 to TRBJ2-7; 8 bases match TRBD2. The length of the CDR3 is 16 residues. CDR1 and CDR2 (germline): PRHDT, FYEKMQ (reference sequence). V lost 2 bases, J lost 6 bases, and 12 bases stayed unmatched. CDR3 sequence reads: CASSLIGSGRSFEQYF. The CDR3 region has the DNA TGTGCCAGCAGCTTAATTGGCAGCGGGAGAAGTTTCGAGCAGTACTTC.

In nucleotides, the CDR3 is TGTGCCAGCAGCTTGACAGGATGGAACACTGAAGCTTTCTTT. It translates to CASSLTGWNTEAFF. This chain links TRBV5-6 with TRBJ1-1; possibly TRBD1 for D (5 bases). The CDR3 has 14 amino acids. Per germline, CDR1 SGHDT and CDR2 YYEEEE. With 1 base removed from V and 1 base from J, the gap between germline ends came to 8 bases.

V and J are TRBV9 and TRBJ2-1; no clear D gene. The CDR3 sequence is 19 residues long. Trimming removed 0 bases from V and 0 bases from J, with 19 bases in between. Germline CDR1 and CDR2: SGDLS and YYNGEE. Here the CDR3 reads CASSVGIRLAERSYNEQFF. Here the CDR3 DNA reads TGTGCCAGCAGCGTAGGAATTAGGCTGGCGGAGCGCTCCTACAATGAGCAGTTCTTC. The whole variable domain, remainder taken from reference TRBV9 and TRBJ2-1, is DSGVTQTPKHLITATGQRVTLRCSPRSGDLSVYWYQQSLDQGLQFLIQYYNGEERAKGNILERFSAQQFPDLHSELNLSSLELGDSALYFCASSVGIRLAERSYNEQFFGPGTRLTVL.

The V and J genes are TRBV24-1 and TRBJ1-2, with D perhaps matching TRBD1 (5 bases). The CDR3 extends over 15 amino acids. The V end lost 1 base, the J end lost 3 bases, and 11 bases lay between the germline ends. Per the germline V gene, CDR1 is KGHDR and CDR2 is SFDVKD. The DNA of the CDR3 is TGTGCCACCAGTGATTTTAGACCGGGGGACTATGGCTACACCTTC. This gives the protein CATSDFRPGDYGYTF.

Concerning this clone itself: The sample holds other DNA sequences that translate to the same CDR3. This chain links TRBV19 with TRBJ2-2, with TRBD2 matching 9 bases. V shed 5 bases, J shed 5 bases, and the junction held 6 bases outside the gene matches. Germline V gives CDR1 LNHDA, CDR2 SQIVND (reference sequence). The CDR3 is 15 amino acids. The CDR3 loop is CASSGLAGVTGELFF. The CDR3 DNA is TGTGCCAGTAGTGGATTAGCGGGAGTGACCGGGGAGCTGTTTTTT.